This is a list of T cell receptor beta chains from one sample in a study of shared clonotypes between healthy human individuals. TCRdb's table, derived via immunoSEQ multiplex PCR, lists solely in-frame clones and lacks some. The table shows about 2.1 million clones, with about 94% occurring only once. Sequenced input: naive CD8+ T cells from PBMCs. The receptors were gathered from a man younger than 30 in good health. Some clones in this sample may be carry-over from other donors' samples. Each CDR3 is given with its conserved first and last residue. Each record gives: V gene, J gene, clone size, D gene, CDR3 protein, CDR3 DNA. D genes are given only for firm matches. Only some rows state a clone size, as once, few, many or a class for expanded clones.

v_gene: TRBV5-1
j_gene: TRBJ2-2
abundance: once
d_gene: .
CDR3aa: CASSNPDGVFF
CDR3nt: TGCGCCAGCAGCAACCCGGACGGGGTGTTTTTT

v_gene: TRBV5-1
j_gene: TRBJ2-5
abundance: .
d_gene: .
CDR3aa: CASSLEGGLQETQYF
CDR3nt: TGCGCCAGCAGCTTGGAGGGGGGCCTTCAAGAGACCCAGTACTTC

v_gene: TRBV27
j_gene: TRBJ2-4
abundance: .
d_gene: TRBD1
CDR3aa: CASSFRQGTKNIQYF
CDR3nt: TGTGCCAGCAGTTTCCGACAGGGCACCAAAAACATTCAGTACTTC

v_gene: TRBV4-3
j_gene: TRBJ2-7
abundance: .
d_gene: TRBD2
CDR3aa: CASSRTGLAGEQYF
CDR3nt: TGCGCCAGCAGCCGGACGGGACTAGCGGGCGAGCAGTACTTC

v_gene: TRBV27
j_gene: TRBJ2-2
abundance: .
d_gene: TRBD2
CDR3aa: CASSVPGLAGITRELFF
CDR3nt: TGTGCCAGCAGTGTCCCGGGACTAGCGGGAATTACCCGGGAGCTGTTTTTT

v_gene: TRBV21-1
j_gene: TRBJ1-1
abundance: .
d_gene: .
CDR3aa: CASSNPGTGPHPLNTEAFF
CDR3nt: TGTGCCAGCAGCAATCCAGGGACAGGGCCGCACCCTCTGAACACTGAAGCTTTCTTT

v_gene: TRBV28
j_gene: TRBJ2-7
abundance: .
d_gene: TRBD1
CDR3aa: CASSNPRGQLNYEQYF
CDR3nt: TGTGCCAGCAGTAACCCACGGGGACAGTTAAACTACGAGCAGTACTTC

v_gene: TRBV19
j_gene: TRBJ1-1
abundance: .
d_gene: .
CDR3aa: CASSSYQAWTEAFF
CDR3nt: TGTGCCAGTAGTTCTTACCAGGCATGGACTGAAGCTTTCTTT

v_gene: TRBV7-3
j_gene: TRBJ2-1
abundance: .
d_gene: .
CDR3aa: CASSPLGGRALNEQFF
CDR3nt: TGTGCCAGCAGCCCCCTCGGGGGTAGGGCGCTCAATGAGCAGTTCTTC

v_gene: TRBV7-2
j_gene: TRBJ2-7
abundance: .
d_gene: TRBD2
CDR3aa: CASSSRTSGTPYEQYF
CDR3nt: TGTGCCAGCAGCTCCCGGACTAGCGGGACGCCCTACGAGCAGTACTTC

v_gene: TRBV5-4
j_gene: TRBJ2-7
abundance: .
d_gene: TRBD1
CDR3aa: CASSTDRDEQYF
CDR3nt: TGTGCCAGCAGCACGGACAGGGACGAGCAGTACTTC

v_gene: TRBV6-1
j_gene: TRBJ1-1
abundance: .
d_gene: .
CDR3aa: CASSEKRGRWMNTEAFF
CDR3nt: TGTGCCAGCAGTGAAAAGCGGGGCAGATGGATGAACACTGAAGCTTTCTTT

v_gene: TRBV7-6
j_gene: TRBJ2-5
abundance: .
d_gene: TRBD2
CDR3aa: CASSTRLAVETQYF
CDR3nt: TGTGCCAGCAGCACGCGACTAGCAGTGGAGACCCAGTACTTC

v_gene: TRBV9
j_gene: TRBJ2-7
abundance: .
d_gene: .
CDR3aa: CASSVGNPAHEQYF
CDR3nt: TGTGCCAGCAGCGTAGGCAACCCGGCCCACGAGCAGTACTTC

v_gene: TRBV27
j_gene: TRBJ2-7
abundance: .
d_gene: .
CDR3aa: CASSPTGSYEQYF
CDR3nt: TGTGCCAGCAGTCCCACAGGGTCCTACGAGCAGTACTTC

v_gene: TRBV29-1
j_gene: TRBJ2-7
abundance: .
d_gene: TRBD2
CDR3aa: CSVVVQREDYEQYF
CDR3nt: TGCAGCGTTGTCGTACAGCGGGAGGACTACGAGCAGTACTTC

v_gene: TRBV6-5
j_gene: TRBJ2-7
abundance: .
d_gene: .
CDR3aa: CASSYGVTGAYEQYF
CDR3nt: TGTGCCAGCAGTTACGGGGTAACAGGAGCCTACGAGCAGTACTTC

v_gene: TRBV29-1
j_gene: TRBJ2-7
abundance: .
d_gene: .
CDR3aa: CSVRAGHEQYF
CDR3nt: TGCAGCGTCCGAGCCGGGCACGAGCAGTACTTC

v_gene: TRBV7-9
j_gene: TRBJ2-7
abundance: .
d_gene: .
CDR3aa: CASSPIIRGTEQYF
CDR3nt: TGTGCCAGCAGCCCGATCATCCGGGGGACCGAGCAGTACTTC

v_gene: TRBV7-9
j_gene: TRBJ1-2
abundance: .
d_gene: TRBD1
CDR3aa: CASSLMGQDYGYTF
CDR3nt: TGTGCCAGCAGCTTAATGGGACAGGACTATGGCTACACCTTC

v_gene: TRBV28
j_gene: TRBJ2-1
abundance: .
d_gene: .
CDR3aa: CASSSDRNEQFF
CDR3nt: TGTGCCAGCAGTTCCGACAGGAATGAGCAGTTCTTC

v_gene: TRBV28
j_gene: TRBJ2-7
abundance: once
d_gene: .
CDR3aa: CASNWPGAEQYF
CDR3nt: TGTGCCAGCAATTGGCCAGGGGCCGAGCAGTACTTC

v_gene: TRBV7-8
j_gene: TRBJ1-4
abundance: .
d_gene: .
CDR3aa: CASSTGHVGVDEKLFF
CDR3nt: TGTGCCAGCAGCACGGGACACGTCGGGGTTGATGAAAAACTGTTTTTT

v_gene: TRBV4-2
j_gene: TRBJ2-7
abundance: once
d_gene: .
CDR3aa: CASSHRGENEQYF
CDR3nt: TGTGCCAGCAGCCACAGGGGGGAAAACGAGCAGTACTTC

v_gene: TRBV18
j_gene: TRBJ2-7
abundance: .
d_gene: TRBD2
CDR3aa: CASSPLASGTSYEQYF
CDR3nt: TGTGCCAGCTCACCCTTGGCTAGCGGGACATCCTACGAGCAGTACTTC

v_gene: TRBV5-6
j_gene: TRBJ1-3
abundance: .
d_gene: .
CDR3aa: CASSLDRGISGNTIYF
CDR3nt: TGTGCCAGCAGCTTAGATAGGGGGATCTCTGGAAACACCATATATTTT

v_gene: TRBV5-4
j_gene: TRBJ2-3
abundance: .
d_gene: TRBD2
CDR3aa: CASSLGSGGTTDTQYF
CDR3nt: TGTGCCAGCAGCTTGGGGTCGGGAGGGACAACAGATACGCAGTATTTT

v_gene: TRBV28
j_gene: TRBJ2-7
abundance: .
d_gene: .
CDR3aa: CASSFVTALSQYF
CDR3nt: TGTGCCAGCAGTTTTGTAACAGCCCTTTCGCAGTACTTC

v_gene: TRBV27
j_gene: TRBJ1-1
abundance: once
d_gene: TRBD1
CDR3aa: CASSQRQGAYTEAFF
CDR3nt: TGTGCCAGCAGTCAGAGACAGGGGGCGTACACTGAAGCTTTCTTT

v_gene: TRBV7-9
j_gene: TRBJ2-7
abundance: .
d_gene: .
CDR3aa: CASSLVGDSYEQYF
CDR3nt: TGTGCCAGCAGCTTAGTGGGGGACTCCTACGAGCAGTACTTC

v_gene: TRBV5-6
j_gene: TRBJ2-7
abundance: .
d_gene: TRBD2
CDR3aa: CASSLTTGLDYEQYF
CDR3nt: TGTGCCAGCAGCTTGACCACCGGACTAGACTACGAGCAGTACTTC

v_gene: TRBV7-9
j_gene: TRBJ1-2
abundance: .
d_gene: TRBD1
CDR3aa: CASSPGQGALDGYTF
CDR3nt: TGTGCCAGCAGCCCGGGACAGGGGGCGCTTGATGGCTACACCTTC

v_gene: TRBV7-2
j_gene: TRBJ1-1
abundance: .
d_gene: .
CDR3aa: CASSPWVNTEAFF
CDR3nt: TGTGCCAGCAGCCCTTGGGTGAACACTGAAGCTTTCTTT

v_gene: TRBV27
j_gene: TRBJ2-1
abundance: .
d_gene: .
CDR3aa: CASSERQANNEQFF
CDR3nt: TGTGCCAGCAGTGAAAGACAGGCCAACAATGAGCAGTTCTTC

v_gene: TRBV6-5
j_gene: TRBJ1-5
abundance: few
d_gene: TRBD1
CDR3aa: CASSSTGSQPQHF
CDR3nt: TGTGCCAGCAGTTCGACAGGGTCTCAGCCCCAGCATTTT

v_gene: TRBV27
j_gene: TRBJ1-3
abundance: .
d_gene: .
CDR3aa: CASSELTPGPEGTIYF
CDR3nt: TGTGCCAGCAGTGAACTCACACCGGGCCCCGAGGGCACCATATATTTT

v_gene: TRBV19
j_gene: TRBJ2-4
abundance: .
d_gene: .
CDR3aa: CASSIQGRTKNIQYF
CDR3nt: TGTGCCAGTAGTATCCAGGGAAGGACCAAAAACATTCAGTACTTC

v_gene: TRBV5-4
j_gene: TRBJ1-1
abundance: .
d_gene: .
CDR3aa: CASSLKSGISEAFF
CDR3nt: TGTGCCAGCAGCCTTAAGTCAGGGATTTCTGAAGCTTTCTTT

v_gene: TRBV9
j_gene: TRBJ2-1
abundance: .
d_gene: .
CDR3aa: CASSQYTTSNEQFF
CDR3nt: TGTGCCAGCAGCCAATACACTACAAGCAATGAGCAGTTCTTC

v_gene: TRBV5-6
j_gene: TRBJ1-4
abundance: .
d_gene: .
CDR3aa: CASSLRQESHSEKLFF
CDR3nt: TGTGCCAGCAGCCTCCGACAGGAAAGCCATTCGGAAAAACTGTTTTTT

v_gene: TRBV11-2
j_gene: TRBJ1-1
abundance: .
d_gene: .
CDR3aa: CASTDPSWNTEAFF
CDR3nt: TGTGCCAGCACAGATCCATCATGGAACACTGAAGCTTTCTTT

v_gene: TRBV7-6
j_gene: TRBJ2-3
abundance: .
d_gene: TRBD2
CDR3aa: CASSFREGVGTDTQYF
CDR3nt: TGTGCCAGCAGCTTTAGGGAGGGTGTCGGCACAGATACGCAGTATTTT

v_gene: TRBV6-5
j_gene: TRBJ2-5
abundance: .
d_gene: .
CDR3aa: CASSLTPRRTQYF
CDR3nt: TGTGCCAGCAGCTTGACCCCTCGGAGGACCCAGTACTTC

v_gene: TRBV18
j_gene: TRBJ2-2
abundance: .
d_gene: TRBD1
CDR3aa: CASSPRGQGSVTGELFF
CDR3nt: TGTGCCAGCTCACCGAGGGGACAGGGATCAGTCACCGGGGAGCTGTTTTTT

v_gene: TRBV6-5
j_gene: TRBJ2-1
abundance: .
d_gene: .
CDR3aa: CASREHSVGYNEQFF
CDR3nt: TGTGCCAGCAGGGAGCATTCGGTCGGGTACAATGAGCAGTTCTTC

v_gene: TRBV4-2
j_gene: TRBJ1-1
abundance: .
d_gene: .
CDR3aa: CASSQGAPTEAFF
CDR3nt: TGTGCCAGCAGCCAAGGGGCCCCCACTGAAGCTTTCTTT

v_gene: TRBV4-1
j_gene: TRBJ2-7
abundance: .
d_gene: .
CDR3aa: CASSQDGAGVYEQYF
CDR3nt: TGCGCCAGCAGCCAAGATGGGGCAGGGGTCTACGAGCAGTACTTC

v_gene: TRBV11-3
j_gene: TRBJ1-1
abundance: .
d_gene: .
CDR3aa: CASSLDSGLNTEAFF
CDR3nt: TGTGCCAGCAGCTTAGATAGTGGTCTCAACACTGAAGCTTTCTTT

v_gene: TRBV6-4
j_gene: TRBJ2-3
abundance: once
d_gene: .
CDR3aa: CASSDSVTTVPDTQYF
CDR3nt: TGTGCCAGCAGTGACTCCGTAACAACCGTTCCGGATACGCAGTATTTT

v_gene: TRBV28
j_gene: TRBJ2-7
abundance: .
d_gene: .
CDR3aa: CASSLSVEQYF
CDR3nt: TGTGCCAGCAGTCTTAGTGTAGAGCAGTACTTC

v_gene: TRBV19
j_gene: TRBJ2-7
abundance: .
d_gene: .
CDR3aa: CASSPATGSYEQYF
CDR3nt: TGTGCCAGTAGTCCCGCGACTGGCTCCTACGAGCAGTACTTC

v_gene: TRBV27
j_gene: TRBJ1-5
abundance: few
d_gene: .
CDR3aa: CASSLRQDRQPQHF
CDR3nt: TGTGCCAGCAGTTTACGACAGGACCGCCAGCCCCAGCATTTT

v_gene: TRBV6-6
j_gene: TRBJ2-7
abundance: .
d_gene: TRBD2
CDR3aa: CASTLAAFSYEQYF
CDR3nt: TGTGCCAGCACCCTAGCGGCCTTCTCCTACGAGCAGTACTTC

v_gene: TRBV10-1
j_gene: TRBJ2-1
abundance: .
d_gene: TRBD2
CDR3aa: CASSETSGINNEQFF
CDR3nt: TGCGCCAGCAGCGAAACTAGCGGGATTAACAATGAGCAGTTCTTC